This T cell receptor (beta chain) is from a study of cytomegalovirus exposure and HLA in healthy donors. It was with 60 Vbeta and 13 Jbeta primers that the PCR ran. The assay was immunoSEQ multiplex PCR, and TCRdb's table has in-frame clones only and misses some. The data show under 150,000 clones, 75% to 80% seen once. From germline, CDR1 is SGDLS and CDR2 YYNGEE. The CDR3 contains 17 residues. V dropped 4 bases and J dropped 2 bases, with 20 bases sitting between them. The chain is built from TRBV9 and TRBJ2-3; D call uncertain. The sample was PBMCs. The TCR was taken from a man aged 40-49 years in good health and CMV-seropositive. Here the CDR3 reads CASSLDVLATDTDTQYF. Here the CDR3 DNA reads TGTGCCAGCAGCCTAGATGTATTAGCCACTGACACAGATACGCAGTATTTT.